A single sample gave rise to the 27 T cell receptor beta chains below, sequenced in a study of shared clonotypes between healthy human individuals. TCRdb's table, derived via immunoSEQ multiplex PCR, lists solely in-frame clones and lacks some. This table holds 550,000 to 750,000 clones, about 95% found once. The naive CD8 subset, CD45RO-negative cells positively selected for CCR7, excluded terminally differentiated effector memory CD45RA+ cells. Sequencing input: naive CD8+ T cells sorted from blood. The receptors here all came from a woman aged 25 to 45 in good health.

The chain recombines TRBV28 with TRBJ1-4, with TRBD1 as a possible D gene (6 bases). CDR1 is MDHEN, CDR2 SYDVKM, per germline. The CDR3 is 16 residues long. Trimming removed 5 bases at V and 5 bases at J, with 18 bases between. CDR3 DNA: TGTGCCAGCAGTACACGACAGGACCTAAGCAATGAAAAACTGTTTTTT. Encoded protein: CASSTRQDLSNEKLFF. Complete variable domain (other parts from reference TRBV28 and TRBJ1-4): DVKVTQSSRYLVKRTGEKVFLECVQDMDHENMFWYRQDPGLGLRLIYFSYDVKMKEKGDIPEGYSVSREKKERFSLILESASTNQTSMYLCASSTRQDLSNEKLFFGSGTQLSVL.

V is TRBV7-9 and J is TRBJ2-7, with no clear D. The CDR3 spans 14 residues. Germline V gives CDR1 SEHNR, CDR2 FQNEAQ (reference sequence). V was shortened by 1 base and J by 3 bases, with 10 bases between the two germline ends. As DNA, the CDR3 is TGTGCCAGCAGCTTAGTTGGTCTGAACTACGAGCAGTACTTC. Translating it yields CASSLVGLNYEQYF. Supplemented by reference TRBV7-9 and TRBJ2-7, the full variable domain reads DTGVSQNPRHKITKRGQNVTFRCDPISEHNRLYWYRQTLGQGPEFLTYFQNEAQLEKSRLLSDRFSAERPKGSFSTLEIQRTEQGDSAMYLCASSLVGLNYEQYFGPGTRLTVT.

The chain employs TRBV4-2 and TRBJ1-2, with no clear D. V lost 1 base to trimming and J lost 5 bases, with 8 bases between them. CDR1 LGHNA and CDR2 YNFKEQ come from the germline V gene. This CDR3 comprises 13 residues. The CDR3, as DNA: TGTGCCAGCAGCCAAGCGGACGGGTATGGCTACACCTTC. Its protein is CASSQADGYGYTF.

The chain employs TRBV9 and TRBJ2-3; 11 bases are a match to TRBD1. Germline loops: CDR1 SGDLS, CDR2 YYNGEE. The CDR3 extends over 17 amino acids. After removal of 0 bases from V and 3 bases from J, the junction contained 6 bases not matched to a gene. CDR3 residues: CASSVDRDRGWTDTQYF. CDR3 nucleotides: TGTGCCAGCAGCGTAGACAGGGACAGGGGGTGGACAGATACGCAGTATTTT.

V gene TRBV4-1 combines with J gene TRBJ2-7, with D maybe TRBD2 (6 bases). The CDR3 contains 15 residues. Trimming removed 4 bases at V and 2 bases at J, with 15 bases between. Germline CDR1 is MGHRA and CDR2 is YSYEKL. For the CDR3, the DNA is TGCGCCAGCAGCCTACGACACGCTAGCGCCTACGAGCAGTACTTC. As protein: CASSLRHASAYEQYF.

The chain recombines TRBV2 with TRBJ1-1, with TRBD1 matching 7 bases. Trimming removed 8 bases from V and 10 bases from J; junction bases left unmatched: 4. CDR1 is SNHLY and CDR2 is FYNNEI in the germline V gene. The CDR3 has 10 residues. Here the CDR3 DNA reads TGTGCCAGCGGGACAGAGGTAGCTTTCTTT. Amino acid sequence: CASGTEVAFF.

The chain is built from TRBV30 and TRBJ2-3; D possibly corresponds to TRBD1 (5 bases). Per germline, CDR1 GTSNPN and CDR2 SVGIG (reference sequence). V was trimmed by 2 bases and J by 6 bases, leaving 12 bases between them. CDR3 length equals 13 residues. The CDR3 sequence: CAWSTIAGDTQYF. In DNA form, the CDR3 reads TGTGCCTGGAGTACAATAGCAGGGGATACGCAGTATTTT.

The chain uses TRBV28 and TRBJ2-5; TRBD2 matches at 10 bases. V was clipped by 8 bases and J by 4 bases; unmatched bases: 16. CDR1 is MDHEN and CDR2 is SYDVKM in the germline V gene. The CDR3 is 17 residues long. The CDR3, as DNA: TGTGCCAGCTTGGTAGCGAGCGGAGCGGGGGGGGCAGAGACCCAGTACTTC. Its protein product is CASLVASGAGGAETQYF.

The CDR3 region is CASSLGGLEGEPQHF. In DNA, the CDR3 is TGTGCCAGCAGCTTAGGAGGTCTTGAAGGTGAGCCCCAGCATTTT. The chain has TRBV7-9 and TRBJ1-5; D uncertain. The V and J ends lost 1 base and 8 bases respectively, with 15 bases between them. The CDR3 spans 15 residues. Looked up from germline, CDR1 is SEHNR and CDR2 is FQNEAQ (reference sequence).

This clone appeared once. V gene TRBV19 combines with J gene TRBJ2-2; 8 bases are a match to TRBD1. Germline V gives CDR1 LNHDA, CDR2 SQIVND (reference sequence). V lost 6 bases, J lost 5 bases, and 8 bases stayed unmatched. This CDR3 is 15 amino acids long. CDR3 loop: CASSIRQGTTGELFF. CDR3 in DNA: TGTGCCAGTAGCATACGACAGGGGACGACCGGGGAGCTGTTTTTT.

This chain joins TRBV15 and TRBJ2-3, with D hard to call. The CDR3 sequence is 11 residues long. Per the germline V gene, CDR1 is LNHNV and CDR2 is YYDKDF (reference sequence). Trimming cost V 9 bases and J 6 bases, with 10 bases left between them. The CDR3 loop is CATMLMDTQYF. The CDR3 coding sequence is TGTGCCACTATGCTTATGGATACGCAGTATTTT.

The genes are TRBV27 and TRBJ1-1; D not certain. The CDR3 totals 13 residues. CDR1 is MNHEY and CDR2 is SMNVEV in the germline V gene (reference sequence). V lost 5 bases and J 5 bases, leaving 12 bases between the germline ends. The CDR3 DNA reads TGTGCCAGCAGTCCCCTAGAGGGTACTGAAGCTTTCTTT. Translation gives CASSPLEGTEAFF.

The chain carries TRBV28 and TRBJ2-5; 10 bases align to TRBD1. Trimming removed 8 bases from V and 3 bases from J; junction bases left unmatched: 6. Germline V CDR1 and CDR2: MDHEN, SYDVKM. The CDR3 has 14 residues. The DNA for the CDR3 is TGTGCCAGCGAGCCCGGGACAGGGGAAGAGACCCAGTACTTC. Its translation: CASEPGTGEETQYF.

The chain joins TRBV27 to TRBJ2-2; possible D gene TRBD1, 6 bases. Germline V gene data show CDR1 as MNHEY and CDR2 as SMNVEV (reference sequence). V was shortened by 2 bases and J by 4 bases, with 14 bases between the two germline ends. There are 16 residues in the CDR3. As DNA, the CDR3 is TGTGCCAGCAGTTTACATGGACAGAGACTCACCGGGGAGCTGTTTTTT. This gives the protein CASSLHGQRLTGELFF.

V usage is TRBV21-1 and J usage is TRBJ1-1. TRBV21-1 is given as a pseudogene. The CDR3 runs 14 residues. The CDR3, as DNA: TGTGCCAGCAGCAAAGAGGCGGAGGACACTGAAGCTTTCTTT. Amino acid sequence: CASSKEAEDTEAFF.

The chain joins TRBV27 to TRBJ2-5; D may be TRBD1 (8 bases). CDR1 is MNHEY, CDR2 SMNVEV, per germline (reference sequence). This CDR3 is 15 amino acids long. Trimming cost V 8 bases and J 2 bases, with 18 bases left between them. The CDR3 is CASGVQGGPQETQYF. The CDR3 region has the DNA TGTGCCAGCGGGGTACAGGGGGGGCCACAAGAGACCCAGTACTTC.

The V gene is TRBV4-1, the J gene TRBJ2-1; TRBD2 matches at 11 bases. This CDR3 has 16 amino acids. CDR1 is MGHRA and CDR2 is YSYEKL in the germline V gene. With V trimmed by 5 bases and J by 10 bases, 13 bases remained unmatched. The CDR3 DNA is TGCGCCAGCAGCGTCGCTAGCGGGAGGTTGGGGCGGGAGCAGTTCTTC. Residues: CASSVASGRLGREQFF.

This chain uses TRBV29-1 with TRBJ2-1, with D perhaps TRBD2 (6 bases). This CDR3 spans 16 amino acids. Germline values: CDR1 SQVTM, CDR2 ANQGSEA. The V end lost 1 base, the J end lost 0 bases, and 13 bases lay between the germline ends. The DNA for the CDR3 is TGCAGCGTTGAAGGCGGACTAACGAGCTCCTACAATGAGCAGTTCTTC. Translation: CSVEGGLTSSYNEQFF.

The CDR3 DNA follows: TGTGCCAGCAGCTTGAGGGGAGGACTTTACAATGAGCAGTTCTTC. It specifies CASSLRGGLYNEQFF. V is TRBV13 and J is TRBJ2-1; TRBD2 might be the D (6 bases). This CDR3 is built from 15 residues. CDR1 is PRHDT, CDR2 FYEKMQ, per germline (reference sequence). Deletions cut 3 bases from V and 4 bases from J, with 13 bases between.

This clone was observed a single time. The chain employs TRBV19 and TRBJ2-5; D gene unclear. The J call may be mistaken, given a closer DNA end match to TRBJ2-7. The CDR3 sequence is 15 residues long. CDR1 and CDR2 from the germline V gene are LNHDA and SQIVND (reference sequence). The CDR3 sequence: CASSIRHNPGYEQYF. CDR3 nucleotides: TGTGCCAGTAGTATTAGACACAACCCAGGCTACGAGCAGTACTTC.

Remarks on this clone: Other DNA variants within this sample encode the same CDR3. The V and J genes are TRBV7-9 and TRBJ2-1; D not certain. CDR3 size: 13 residues. V was pared by 5 bases and J by 4 bases, with 9 bases between. Per germline, CDR1 SEHNR and CDR2 FQNEAQ (reference sequence). As DNA, the CDR3 is TGTGCCAGCAGCCCTGGTTCTTACAATGAGCAGTTCTTC. Protein: CASSPGSYNEQFF.

V usage is TRBV27 and J usage is TRBJ2-1; 8 bases map to TRBD2. After removal of 8 bases from V and 4 bases from J, the junction contained 7 bases not matched to a gene. The germline V gene encodes CDR1 MNHEY and CDR2 SMNVEV (reference sequence). The CDR3 totals 14 residues. DNA of the CDR3: TGTGCCAGCCAGACGGCGGGAGGTTACAATGAGCAGTTCTTC. Its protein is CASQTAGGYNEQFF.

The chain links TRBV11-2 to TRBJ2-1; no firm D call. CDR3 length equals 13 residues. V was clipped by 1 base and J by 6 bases, with 7 bases between them. The V gene's germline CDR1 is SGHAT and CDR2 FQNNGV. DNA of the CDR3: TGTGCCAGCAGCTTAGCCGGCGGCAATGAGCAGTTCTTC. Encoded protein: CASSLAGGNEQFF.

The rearrangement links TRBV9 to TRBJ1-2, with D possibly being TRBD1 (6 bases). V lost 4 bases and J 1 base, leaving 14 bases between the germline ends. Germline V gene data show CDR1 as SGDLS and CDR2 as YYNGEE. This CDR3 contains 15 residues. In nucleotides, the CDR3 is TGTGCCAGCAGCTCGTACAGGGCGAGTAACTATGGCTACACCTTC. Translated, it gives CASSSYRASNYGYTF.

The chain couples TRBV28 to TRBJ1-2, with 8 bases that match TRBD1. The CDR3 covers 15 residues. V was clipped by 4 bases and J by 4 bases; unmatched bases: 8. Germline V CDR1 and CDR2: MDHEN, SYDVKM. The CDR3 DNA is TGTGCCAGCAGTTCTCGGACAGGACAGGGCTATGGCTACACCTTC. As protein: CASSSRTGQGYGYTF.

The chain couples TRBV11-2 to TRBJ2-1; 12 bases are shared with TRBD2. The CDR3 covers 16 residues. V lost 4 bases to trimming and J lost 5 bases; unmatched junction nucleotides: 6. From germline, CDR1 is SGHAT and CDR2 FQNNGV. CDR3 in DNA: TGTGCCAGCAGCTCGAAGAGACTAGCGGGAGACAATGAGCAGTTCTTC. It specifies CASSSKRLAGDNEQFF. Variable domain in full (rest from reference TRBV11-2 and TRBJ2-1): EAGVAQSPRYKIIEKRQSVAFWCNPISGHATLYWYQQILGQGPKLLIQFQNNGVVDDSQLPKDRFSAERLKGVDSTLKIQPAKLEDSAVYLCASSSKRLAGDNEQFFGPGTRLTVL.

The chain joins TRBV5-1 to TRBJ2-1; 10 bases agree with TRBD2. CDR1 and CDR2 (germline): SGHRS, YFSETQ. This CDR3 comprises 19 residues. V dropped 0 bases and J dropped 5; count of bases not matched to a gene: 14. The CDR3 bases are TGCGCCAGCAGCTTGGTGGCTAGCGGGAGCTTATTTCTCGACAATGAGCAGTTCTTC. This translates into CASSLVASGSLFLDNEQFF.